This TCR beta chain was captured by sequencing in a study of cytomegalovirus exposure and HLA in healthy donors. Study-wide context: The Caucasian-associated ancestry cluster held roughly 78% of 398 genotyped donors.

Concerning this clone: Its antigen is not known.

The primer mix had 60 Vbeta and 13 Jbeta primers. Only in-frame clones appear in the TCRdb table, and some are missing; sequencing was by immunoSEQ multiplex PCR. The sample lists about 97,000 clones, roughly three fifths occurring once. The length of the CDR3 is 13 residues. Trimming took 8 bases from V and 10 from J, leaving 21 bases between them. Germline CDR1 reads SGHTA; CDR2 reads FQGNSA. The study's findings and limits: Reportedly, TCR beta sequences accurately predicted HLA-A and HLA-B alleles in most subjects. It was taken for granted in presence/absence analyses that sequencing depth across donors was roughly uniform.

The sequenced sample was PBMCs. This chain links TRBV7-2 with TRBJ2-7; possibly TRBD2 for D (7 bases). This TCR was recovered from a human donor in good health. CDR3 DNA sequence: TGTGCCAGCCAACGAACCCTTCGGGGGGCCCAGTACTTC. Protein sequence: CASQRTLRGAQYF.